Listed below are T cell receptor beta chains from one sample, sequenced in a study of shared clonotypes between healthy human individuals. Using immunoSEQ multiplex PCR, the repertoire was profiled, and TCRdb retains in-frame clones only, with some absent. The sample comprises about 2.4 million clones, over 85% of which are singletons, and about 0.39% rests with the top ten. The sample consisted of naive CD4+ T cells from PBMCs. The origin of the receptors is a man younger than 30 in good health. Some clones in this sample may be carry-over from other donors' samples. Both conserved end residues are part of each CDR3. A D gene is named only where the DNA matches it firmly. Expanded clones get a size class; other rows say once, few or many, or leave the size out.

j_call clone_size d_call v_call cdr3_aa cdr3_nt
TRBJ2-1 NA NA TRBV25-1 CASSVPGGVAQFF TGTGCCAGCAGTGTTCCCGGAGGCGTCGCCCAGTTCTTC
TRBJ2-3 NA TRBD1 TRBV5-1 CASSRQGASTDTQYF TGCGCCAGCAGCAGACAGGGGGCTAGCACAGATACGCAGTATTTT
TRBJ2-3 NA NA TRBV5-4 CASSLSQGTDTQYF TGTGCCAGCAGCTTGTCCCAGGGCACAGATACGCAGTATTTT
TRBJ1-2 NA NA TRBV21-1 CASSKCPRPGQGPDGYTF TGTGCCAGCAGCAAATGCCCTCGACCGGGACAGGGGCCCGATGGCTACACCTTC
TRBJ2-1 NA NA TRBV7-3 CASSPGVYNEQFF TGTGCCAGCAGCCCTGGGGTCTACAATGAGCAGTTCTTC
TRBJ2-2 once NA TRBV7-2 CASTFAGSVAGELFF TGTGCCAGCACCTTTGCGGGGTCGGTGGCCGGGGAGCTGTTTTTT
TRBJ2-7 NA NA TRBV27 CASSAFGVDQLYEQYF TGTGCCAGCAGTGCTTTCGGCGTGGACCAGCTCTACGAGCAGTACTTC
TRBJ2-3 NA NA TRBV7-7 CASSLGPGSTDTQYF TGTGCCAGCAGCTTAGGCCCAGGGAGCACAGATACGCAGTATTTT
TRBJ1-2 NA NA TRBV5-6 CASSLARQTSGYTF TGTGCCAGCAGCTTGGCCAGGCAGACTTCAGGCTACACCTTC
TRBJ2-1 NA TRBD1 TRBV6-1 CASNLRDRGFSEQFF TGTGCCAGCAATCTCCGGGACAGGGGATTTAGTGAGCAGTTCTTC
TRBJ1-4 NA TRBD1 TRBV25-1 CASRQGPSNEKLFF TGTGCCAGCAGACAGGGGCCTTCTAATGAAAAACTGTTTTTT
TRBJ1-1 NA TRBD1 TRBV27 CASSPGTDFYTEAFF TGTGCCAGCAGTCCCGGGACAGACTTTTACACTGAAGCTTTCTTT
TRBJ2-7 NA TRBD2 TRBV28 CASSSPGGGTYEQYF TGTGCCAGCAGTTCTCCGGGGGGGGGAACCTACGAGCAGTACTTC
TRBJ1-2 NA TRBD1 TRBV7-2 CASSRDYTGGNGYTF TGTGCCAGCAGCCGGGACTATACAGGGGGTAATGGCTACACCTTC
TRBJ2-1 once NA TRBV6-4 CASSELAGNGEQFF TGTGCCAGCAGTGAGTTGGCGGGTAACGGTGAGCAGTTCTTC
TRBJ2-6 NA NA TRBV5-1 CASSPLVLARANVLTF TGCGCCAGCAGCCCCCTTGTGCTAGCGAGGGCCAACGTCCTGACTTTC
TRBJ2-5 NA TRBD1 TRBV5-5 CASSEVRQGSQYF TGTGCCAGCAGCGAAGTCCGACAGGGGTCGCAGTACTTC
TRBJ2-7 once TRBD2 TRBV5-1 CASSLATGGPSEQYF TGCGCCAGCAGCTTGGCCACGGGAGGTCCCTCGGAGCAGTACTTC
TRBJ2-1 few NA TRBV21-1 CASSIGTGDANEQFF TGTGCCAGCAGCATCGGGACAGGGGACGCCAATGAGCAGTTCTTC
TRBJ1-3 NA NA TRBV10-2 CASSESGGAGNTIYF TGCGCCAGCAGTGAGTCGGGGGGGGCTGGAAACACCATATATTTT
TRBJ2-5 NA TRBD2 TRBV14 CASSPDLAGDPPRTQYF TGTGCCAGCAGCCCCGACCTAGCGGGGGATCCCCCACGGACCCAGTACTTC
TRBJ1-2 NA NA TRBV19 CASSPNRQSGYTF TGTGCCAGTAGTCCCAACCGACAGTCAGGCTACACCTTC
TRBJ2-3 NA NA TRBV7-9 CASSLVPGVSTDTQYF TGTGCCAGCAGCTTAGTACCGGGAGTTTCCACAGATACGCAGTATTTT
TRBJ2-1 NA TRBD2 TRBV29-1 CSVVYSGRAKYEQFF TGCAGCGTTGTCTATAGCGGGAGGGCCAAATATGAGCAGTTCTTC
TRBJ2-1 NA TRBD2 TRBV6-5 CASRVRGSSYNEQFF TGTGCCAGCCGCGTTCGCGGGAGCTCCTACAATGAGCAGTTCTTC
TRBJ1-4 once TRBD1 TRBV18 CASSPGTGEKLFF TGTGCCAGCTCACCAGGGACAGGCGAAAAACTGTTTTTT
TRBJ2-3 NA NA TRBV11-2 CASSKRLGGDIDTQYF TGTGCCAGCAGCAAACGACTAGGCGGGGATATAGATACGCAGTATTTT
TRBJ1-2 NA NA TRBV2 CASRGDTGGGYTF TGTGCCAGCAGGGGAGACACGGGCGGAGGCTACACCTTC
TRBJ1-5 NA TRBD1 TRBV7-3 CASSLSGQGGEPQHF TGTGCCAGCAGCTTAAGCGGACAGGGGGGTGAGCCCCAGCATTTT
TRBJ1-1 NA TRBD1 TRBV5-5 CASSTGTERTEAFF TGTGCCAGCAGCACCGGGACAGAACGCACTGAAGCTTTCTTT
TRBJ1-5 NA TRBD1 TRBV6-1 CASSEFLVGTGQPQHF TGTGCCAGCAGTGAATTCTTGGTAGGGACAGGGCAGCCCCAGCATTTT
TRBJ1-5 NA NA TRBV5-1 CASSLEAADNQPQHF TGCGCCAGCAGCTTGGAGGCTGCAGACAATCAGCCCCAGCATTTT
TRBJ1-3 NA NA TRBV7-3 CASSPQGGNTIYF TGTGCCAGCAGCCCACAGGGTGGAAACACCATATATTTT
TRBJ1-2 NA TRBD1 TRBV28 CASSTGTANYGYTF TGTGCCAGCAGTACTGGGACAGCCAACTATGGCTACACCTTC
TRBJ1-1 few NA TRBV7-2 CASSSFKKGAFF TGTGCCAGCAGCTCCTTCAAGAAAGGAGCTTTCTTT
TRBJ2-7 NA TRBD2 TRBV28 CASSLGTSLYEQYF TGTGCCAGCAGTTTAGGGACTAGCCTCTACGAGCAGTACTTC
TRBJ2-2 NA TRBD1 TRBV18 CASSPPNPDRGTGELFF TGTGCCAGCTCACCACCAAACCCGGACAGGGGCACCGGGGAGCTGTTTTTT
TRBJ1-1 NA NA TRBV27 CASSLSGRATEAFF TGTGCCAGCAGTTTAAGTGGTAGGGCCACTGAAGCTTTCTTT
TRBJ2-7 NA TRBD2 TRBV28 CASRISGGSYEQYF TGTGCCAGCAGAATTAGCGGGGGCTCCTACGAGCAGTACTTC
TRBJ1-2 NA NA TRBV5-8 CASSRSPTGYGYTF TGTGCCAGCAGCCGGAGCCCCACAGGGTATGGCTACACCTTC
TRBJ1-4 NA TRBD1 TRBV9 CASSLESERTGNEKLFF TGTGCCAGCAGCCTTGAATCGGAAAGGACAGGGAATGAAAAACTGTTTTTT
TRBJ1-2 NA NA TRBV6-5 CASSPRAFNYGYTF TGTGCCAGCAGTCCCCGGGCCTTTAACTATGGCTACACCTTC
TRBJ2-2 NA NA TRBV29-1 CSVEEPYNTGELFF TGCAGCGTTGAAGAGCCTTATAACACCGGGGAGCTGTTTTTT
TRBJ1-5 NA NA TRBV6-5 CASRLRRNQPQHF TGTGCCAGCAGACTCAGGAGAAATCAGCCCCAGCATTTT
TRBJ2-1 NA TRBD2 TRBV11-2 CASSSGGTLSYNEQFF TGTGCCAGCAGCTCGGGGGGGACACTCTCCTACAATGAGCAGTTCTTC
TRBJ1-1 NA NA TRBV5-1 CASSLDWKTEAFF TGCGCCAGCAGCTTGGATTGGAAAACTGAAGCTTTCTTT
TRBJ2-3 NA TRBD1 TRBV5-1 CASSLRTGAITDTQYF TGCGCCAGCAGCTTGCGGACAGGGGCAATCACAGATACGCAGTATTTT
TRBJ2-2 NA TRBD1 TRBV11-1 CASSPHGTGNTGELFF TGTGCCAGCAGCCCCCACGGGACAGGGAACACCGGGGAGCTGTTTTTT
TRBJ2-5 NA TRBD1 TRBV28 CASHNRGNEETQYF TGTGCCAGCCACAACAGGGGGAACGAAGAGACCCAGTACTTC
TRBJ1-1 NA TRBD1 TRBV5-1 CASSLGDSAQAFF TGCGCCAGCAGCTTGGGGGACAGTGCCCAAGCTTTCTTT
TRBJ1-2 NA NA TRBV6-5 CASSYDVSVSGDGYTF TGTGCCAGCAGTTACGATGTTTCAGTGTCAGGGGATGGCTACACCTTC
TRBJ2-5 once NA TRBV9 CASSVVMGAETQYF TGTGCCAGCAGCGTAGTAATGGGGGCAGAGACCCAGTACTTC
TRBJ2-2 NA TRBD1 TRBV30 CAWRGQMTGELFF TGTGCCTGGAGGGGACAGATGACCGGGGAGCTGTTTTTT
TRBJ1-1 NA NA TRBV11-2 CASSFTSRAHTEAFF TGTGCCAGCAGCTTTACGTCCCGAGCCCACACTGAAGCTTTCTTT
TRBJ2-1 once NA TRBV6-5 CASSPDPSSYNEQFF TGTGCCAGCAGTCCCGACCCGTCCTCCTACAATGAGCAGTTCTTC
TRBJ1-1 NA TRBD1 TRBV18 CASSTLDRDTEAFF TGTGCCAGCTCAACACTGGACAGGGACACTGAAGCTTTCTTT
TRBJ2-7 NA TRBD2 TRBV15 CATSREALAGEVSYEQYF TGTGCCACCAGCAGAGAAGCACTAGCGGGAGAGGTCTCCTACGAGCAGTACTTC
TRBJ2-2 NA TRBD2 TRBV30 CAWIPLPGLAATGELFF TGTGCCTGGATCCCGCTGCCCGGACTAGCGGCCACCGGGGAGCTGTTTTTT
TRBJ2-3 NA TRBD1 TRBV19 CASSSRGHTQYF TGTGCCAGTAGTTCCAGGGGGCATACGCAGTATTTT
TRBJ1-1 NA NA TRBV15 CATLRRGNTEAFF TGTGCCACCCTTCGCAGGGGTAACACTGAAGCTTTCTTT